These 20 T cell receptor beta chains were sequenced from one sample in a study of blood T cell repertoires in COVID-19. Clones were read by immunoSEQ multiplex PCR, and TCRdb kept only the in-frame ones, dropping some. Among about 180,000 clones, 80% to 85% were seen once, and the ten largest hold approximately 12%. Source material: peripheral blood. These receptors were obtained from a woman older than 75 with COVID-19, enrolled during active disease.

CDR3 protein: CASSPPTGQSAEAFF. DNA of the CDR3: TGTGCCAGCAGCCCCCCGACAGGGCAGTCCGCTGAAGCTTTCTTT. The chain employs TRBV11-3 and TRBJ1-1; 7 bases fit TRBD1. The CDR3 sequence is 15 residues long. Germline V lookup: CDR1 SGHNT, CDR2 YENEEA. V shed 5 bases, J shed 6 bases, and the junction held 12 bases outside the gene matches.

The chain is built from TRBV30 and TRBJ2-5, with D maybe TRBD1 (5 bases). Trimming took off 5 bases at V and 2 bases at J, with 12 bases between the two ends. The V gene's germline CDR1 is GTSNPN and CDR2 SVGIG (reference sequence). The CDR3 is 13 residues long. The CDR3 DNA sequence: TGTGCCTGGGACCGACAGAGACAAGAGACCCAGTACTTC. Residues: CAWDRQRQETQYF.

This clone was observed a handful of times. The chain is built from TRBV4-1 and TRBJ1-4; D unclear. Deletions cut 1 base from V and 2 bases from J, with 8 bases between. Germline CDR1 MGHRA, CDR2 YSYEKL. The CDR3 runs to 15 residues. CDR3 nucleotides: TGCGCCAGCAGCCAAGGGTACGGTACTAATGAAAAACTGTTTTTT. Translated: CASSQGYGTNEKLFF.

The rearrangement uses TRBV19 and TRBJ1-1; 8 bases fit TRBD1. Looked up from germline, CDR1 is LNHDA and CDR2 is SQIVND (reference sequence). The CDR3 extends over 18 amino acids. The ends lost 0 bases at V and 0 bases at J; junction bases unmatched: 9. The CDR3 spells CASSIDPTGEPVNTEAFF. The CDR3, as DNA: TGTGCCAGTAGTATAGATCCGACAGGGGAGCCCGTGAACACTGAAGCTTTCTTT.

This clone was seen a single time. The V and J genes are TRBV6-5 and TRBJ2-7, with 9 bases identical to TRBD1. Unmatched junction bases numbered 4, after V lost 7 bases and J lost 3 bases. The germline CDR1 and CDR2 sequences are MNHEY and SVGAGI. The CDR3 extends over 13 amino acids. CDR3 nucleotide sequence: TGTGCCAGCAACCGACAGGGGGGCTACGAGCAGTACTTC. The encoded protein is CASNRQGGYEQYF.

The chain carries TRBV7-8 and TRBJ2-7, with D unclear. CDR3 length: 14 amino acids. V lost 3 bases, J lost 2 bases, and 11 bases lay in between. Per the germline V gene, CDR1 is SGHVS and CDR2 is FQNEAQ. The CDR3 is CASSFRFSTYEQYF. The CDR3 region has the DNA TGTGCCAGCAGCTTTCGGTTCTCAACCTACGAGCAGTACTTC.

The CDR3 DNA follows: TGCGCCAGCTCGGACACGAACTATGGCTACACCTTC. It is translated as CASSDTNYGYTF. This sequence joins TRBV10-2 and TRBJ1-2, with D possibly matching TRBD1 (5 bases). Trimming stripped 8 bases from V and 2 bases from J, with 9 bases between. The CDR3 has 12 amino acids. The germline CDR1 and CDR2 sequences are WSHSY and SAAADI.

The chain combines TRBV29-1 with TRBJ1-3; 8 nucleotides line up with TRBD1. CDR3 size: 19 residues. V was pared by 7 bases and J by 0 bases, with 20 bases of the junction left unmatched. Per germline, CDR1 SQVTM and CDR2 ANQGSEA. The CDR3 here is CSAQTLRTPQGDSGNTIYF. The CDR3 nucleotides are TGCAGCGCCCAAACACTCCGAACACCACAGGGGGACTCTGGAAACACCATATATTTT. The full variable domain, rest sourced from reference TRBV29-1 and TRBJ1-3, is SAVISQKPSRDICQRGTSLTIQCQVDSQVTMMFWYRQQPGQSLTLIATANQGSEATYESGFVIDKFPISRPNLTFSTLTVSNMSPEDSSIYLCSAQTLRTPQGDSGNTIYFGEGSWLTVV.

The CDR3 DNA follows: TGTGCCACCAGTGATACCCGGGGACTAAGGGGAGATACGCAGTATTTT. Translation: CATSDTRGLRGDTQYF. This sequence joins TRBV24-1 and TRBJ2-3; TRBD2 matches at 7 bases. CDR3 length: 16 amino acids. Germline CDR1 and CDR2: KGHDR and SFDVKD. J lost 5 bases, V lost 3 bases, and 10 bases had no gene match.

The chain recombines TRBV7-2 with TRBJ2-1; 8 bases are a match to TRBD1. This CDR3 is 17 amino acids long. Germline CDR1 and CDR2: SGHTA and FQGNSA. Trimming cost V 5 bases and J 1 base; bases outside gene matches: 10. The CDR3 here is CASSPPTGAFSYNEQFF. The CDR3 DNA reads TGTGCCAGCAGCCCCCCGACAGGGGCATTTTCCTACAATGAGCAGTTCTTC.

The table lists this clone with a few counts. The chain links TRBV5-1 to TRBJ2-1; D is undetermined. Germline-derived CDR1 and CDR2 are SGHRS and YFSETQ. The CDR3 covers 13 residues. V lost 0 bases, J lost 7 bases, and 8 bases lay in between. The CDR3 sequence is CASSLVPGNEQFF. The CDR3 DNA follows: TGCGCCAGCAGCTTGGTTCCAGGTAATGAGCAGTTCTTC.

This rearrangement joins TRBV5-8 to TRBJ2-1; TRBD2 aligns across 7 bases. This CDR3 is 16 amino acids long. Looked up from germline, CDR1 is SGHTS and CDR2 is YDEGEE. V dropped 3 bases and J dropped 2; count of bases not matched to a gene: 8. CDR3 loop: CASSCKTSPAYNEQFF. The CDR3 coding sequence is TGTGCCAGCAGCTGTAAGACTAGCCCAGCCTACAATGAGCAGTTCTTC.

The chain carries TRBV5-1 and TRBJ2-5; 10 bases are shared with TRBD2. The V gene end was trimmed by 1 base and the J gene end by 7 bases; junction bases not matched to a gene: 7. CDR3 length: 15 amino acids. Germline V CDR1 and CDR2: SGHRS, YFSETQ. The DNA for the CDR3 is TGCGCCAGCAGCTTGTTCAGCGGGGGGGCTCGGACCCAGTACTTC. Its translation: CASSLFSGGARTQYF.

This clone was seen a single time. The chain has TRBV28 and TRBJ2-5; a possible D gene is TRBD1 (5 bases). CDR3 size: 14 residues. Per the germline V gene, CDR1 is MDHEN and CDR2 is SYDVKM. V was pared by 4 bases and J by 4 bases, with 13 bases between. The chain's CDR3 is CASSSPAGLETQYF. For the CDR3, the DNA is TGTGCCAGCAGTTCCCCGGCAGGGCTAGAGACCCAGTACTTC.

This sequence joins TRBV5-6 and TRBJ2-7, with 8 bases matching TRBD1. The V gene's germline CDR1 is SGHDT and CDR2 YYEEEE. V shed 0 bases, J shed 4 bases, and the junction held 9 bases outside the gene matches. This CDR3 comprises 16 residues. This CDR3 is CASSLGKAGGFYEQYF. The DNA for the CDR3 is TGTGCCAGCAGCTTGGGGAAGGCAGGGGGCTTTTACGAGCAGTACTTC.

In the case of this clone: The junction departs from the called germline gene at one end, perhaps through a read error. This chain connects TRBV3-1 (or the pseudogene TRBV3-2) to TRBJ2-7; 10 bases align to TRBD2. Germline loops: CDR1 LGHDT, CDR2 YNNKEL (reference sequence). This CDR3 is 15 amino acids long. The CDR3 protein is CVSSRIGLAAYEQYF. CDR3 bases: TGTGTCAGCAGCCGGATAGGACTAGCGGCCTACGAGCAGTACTTC.

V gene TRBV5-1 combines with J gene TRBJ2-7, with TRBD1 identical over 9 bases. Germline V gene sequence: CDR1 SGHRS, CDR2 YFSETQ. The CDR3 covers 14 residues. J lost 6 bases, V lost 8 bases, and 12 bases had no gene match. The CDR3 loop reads CASKLTGTGSEQYF. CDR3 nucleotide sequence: TGCGCCAGTAAACTAACCGGGACAGGGAGCGAGCAGTACTTC.

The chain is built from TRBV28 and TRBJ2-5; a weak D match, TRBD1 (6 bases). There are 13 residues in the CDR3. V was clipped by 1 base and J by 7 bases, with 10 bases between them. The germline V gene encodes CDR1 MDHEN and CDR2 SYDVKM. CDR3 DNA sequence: TGTGCCAGCAGTTTATCAGGGGCAGGGACCCAGTACTTC. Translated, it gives CASSLSGAGTQYF.

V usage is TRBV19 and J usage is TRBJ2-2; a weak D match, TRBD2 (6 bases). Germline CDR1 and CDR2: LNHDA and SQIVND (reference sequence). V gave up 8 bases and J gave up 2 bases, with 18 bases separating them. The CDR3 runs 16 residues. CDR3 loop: CASLEGPTLNTGELFF. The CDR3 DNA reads TGTGCCAGTTTGGAGGGGCCCACGCTAAACACCGGGGAGCTGTTTTTT.

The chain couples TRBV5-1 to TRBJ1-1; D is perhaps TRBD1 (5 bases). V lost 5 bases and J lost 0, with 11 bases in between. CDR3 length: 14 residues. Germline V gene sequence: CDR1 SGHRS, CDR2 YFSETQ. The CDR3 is CASRSGHLNTEAFF. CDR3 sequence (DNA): TGCGCCAGCAGATCTGGACACTTGAACACTGAAGCTTTCTTT.